This paragraph covers one TCR beta chain sequence. Seattle patient enrollment occurred during active infection, with longitudinal follow-up thereafter. The CDR3 spans 15 residues. Germline CDR1 is SEHNR and CDR2 is FQNEAQ (reference sequence). The J segment lost 3 bases and the V segment lost 5 bases, leaving 9 bases of the junction unmatched. These data belong to a study of blood T cell repertoires in COVID-19. Study context: Sources were T cells, B-cell-depleted T cells, or PBMCs; the material itself was cDNA or gDNA.

Original processing notes: Estimation of nucleated cell counts relied on the amplification of reference gene primers. Repertoires were generated with immunoSEQ multiplex PCR, while TCRdb's copy carries only in-frame clones and drops some. The DNA gave D and trimming, while V, J and clone size come from that table. Of a few hundred thousand clones in the sample, about 91% were seen once. This rearrangement joins TRBV7-9 to TRBJ2-7, with 8 bases matching TRBD1. Sample: peripheral blood. The receptor was isolated from a young woman with COVID-19, enrolled during active disease. In nucleotides, the CDR3 is TGTGCCAGCAGCCGAACGGGACAGGAAGACTACGAGCAGTACTTC. Encoded protein: CASSRTGQEDYEQYF.